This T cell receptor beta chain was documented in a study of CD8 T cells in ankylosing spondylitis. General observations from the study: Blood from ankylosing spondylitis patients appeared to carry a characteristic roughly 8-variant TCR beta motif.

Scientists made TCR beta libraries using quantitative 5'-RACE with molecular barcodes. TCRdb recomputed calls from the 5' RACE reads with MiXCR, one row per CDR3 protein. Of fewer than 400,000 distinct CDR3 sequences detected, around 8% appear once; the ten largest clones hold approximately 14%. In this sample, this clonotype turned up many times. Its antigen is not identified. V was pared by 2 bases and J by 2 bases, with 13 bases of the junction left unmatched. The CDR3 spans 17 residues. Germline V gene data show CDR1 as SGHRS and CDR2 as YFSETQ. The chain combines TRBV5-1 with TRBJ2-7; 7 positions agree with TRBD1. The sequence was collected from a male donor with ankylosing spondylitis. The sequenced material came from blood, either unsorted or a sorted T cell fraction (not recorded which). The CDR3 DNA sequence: TGCGCCAGCAGCTTCTCCCGGGGCGTCGACAGGGCCTACGAGCAGTACTTC. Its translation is CASSFSRGVDRAYEQYF.